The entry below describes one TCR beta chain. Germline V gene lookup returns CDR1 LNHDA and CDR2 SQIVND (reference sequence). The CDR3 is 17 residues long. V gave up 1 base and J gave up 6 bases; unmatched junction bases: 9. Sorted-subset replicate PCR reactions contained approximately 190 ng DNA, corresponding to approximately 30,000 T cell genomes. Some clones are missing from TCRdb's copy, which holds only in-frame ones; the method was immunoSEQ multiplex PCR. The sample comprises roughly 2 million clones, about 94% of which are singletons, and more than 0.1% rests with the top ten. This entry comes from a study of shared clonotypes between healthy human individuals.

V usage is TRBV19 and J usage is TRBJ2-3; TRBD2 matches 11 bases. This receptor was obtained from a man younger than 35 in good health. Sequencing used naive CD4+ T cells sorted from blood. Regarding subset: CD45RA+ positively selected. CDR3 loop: CASSIAGTSGGRDTQYF. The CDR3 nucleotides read TGTGCCAGTAGTATAGCAGGCACTAGCGGGGGACGGGATACGCAGTATTTT.